This entry features one T cell receptor (beta chain) sequence. Its antigen is currently not known. Base qualities were left out, and no much larger clone turns up one base away. The sample comes from a study of T cell changes during pregnancy in multiple sclerosis (dated by TCRdb to between 2017 and 2020). Describing the broader study: The study looked at changes in the T cell repertoire across pregnancy in women with multiple sclerosis.

From the cysteine through the phenylalanine, the CDR3 covers 14 amino acids. The kept DNA is CDR3 alone, 42 bases in frame from the first base. V is pared back by 1 base and J by 11 bases, with 14 bases lying between the germline termini. Taken from the germline V gene, the CDR1 and CDR2 loops are SNHLY and FYNNEI. The library was made by the immunoSEQ multiplex PCR assay. Held by TCRdb, this immuneACCESS table contains in-frame sequences only and omits some clones. Under half of the omission traces to an unresolved V gene where checked; the cause of the rest is unknown. A total of about 39,000 clones appear in this sample, approximately 94% of them only once. In total, the top ten clones hold approximately 0.36% of the sample.

The V and J segments used are TRBV2 and TRBJ1-4; a tentative D match to TRBD1 spans 5 bases. The sequence derives from a female donor with multiple sclerosis, enrolled in a pregnancy study. The sequencing here drew on CD4+ T cells from peripheral blood mononuclear cells, taken after pregnancy. CDR3 loop: CASSEDMKGRKLFF. The sequence in DNA is TGTGCCAGCAGTGAAGACATGAAGGGGAGGAAACTGTTTTTT.